Shown below are 29 T cell receptor beta chains from a single sample sequenced in a study of PD-L1 blockade in urothelial cancer. Sequenced by immunoSEQ multiplex PCR; TCRdb stores in-frame clones only, minus some. Among about 45,000 clones, approximately 78% were seen once, and the ten largest hold over 10%. Time point meaning: peripheral blood 6 weeks after treatment start. Sample: PBMCs, taken around atezolizumab (anti-PD-L1) treatment. These receptors all come from a man in his fifties or sixties with urothelial cancer.

CDR3 protein: CASSSAGTGPPGGEKLFF. The DNA of the CDR3 is TGTGCCAGCAGTTCCGCCGGGACAGGTCCACCGGGAGGTGAAAAACTGTTTTTT. This rearrangement joins TRBV28 to TRBJ1-4; 8 bases match TRBD1. Germline loops: CDR1 MDHEN, CDR2 SYDVKM. The CDR3 extends over 18 amino acids. V lost 4 bases to trimming and J lost 7 bases; unmatched junction nucleotides: 17.

The chain recombines TRBV6-6 with TRBJ1-1; TRBD1 matches at 8 bases. The trim removed 6 bases at V and 5 bases at J, leaving 8 bases unmatched. There are 14 residues in the CDR3. Germline-derived CDR1 and CDR2 are MNHNY and SVGAGI (reference sequence). CDR3 nucleotide sequence: TGTGCCAGCAGCCCGGACAGGGCACTGACTGAAGCTTTCTTT. It encodes CASSPDRALTEAFF.

The rearrangement links TRBV6-5 to TRBJ2-7, with 7 bases fitting TRBD2. Germline CDR1 MNHEY, CDR2 SVGAGI. J lost 2 bases, V lost 8 bases, and 3 bases had no gene match. This CDR3 is built from 12 residues. The CDR3 region is CASGGGAYEQYF. In nucleotides, the CDR3 is TGTGCCAGCGGGGGAGGGGCCTACGAGCAGTACTTC.

The chain combines TRBV7-6 with TRBJ2-3, with D possibly matching TRBD2 (6 bases). The V gene's germline CDR1 is SGHVS and CDR2 FNYEAQ. The germline V and J ends were trimmed by 4 bases and 0 bases, with 14 bases remaining between them. The CDR3 consists of 16 residues. CDR3 protein: CASSYGTASSTDTQYF. The CDR3, as DNA: TGTGCCAGCAGCTATGGGACTGCCTCTAGCACAGATACGCAGTATTTT.

The chain couples TRBV7-2 to TRBJ2-1; D call uncertain. V dropped 2 bases and J dropped 1 base, with 12 bases sitting between them. CDR1 SGHTA and CDR2 FQGNSA come from the germline V gene. CDR3 size: 16 residues. CDR3 loop: CASSLRYAGSYNEQFF. CDR3 bases: TGTGCCAGCAGCTTACGATACGCAGGATCCTACAATGAGCAGTTCTTC.

V and J are TRBV28 and TRBJ2-7; D may be TRBD1 (5 bases). Trimming pared 2 bases from V and 3 bases from J, leaving 8 bases between. CDR1 MDHEN and CDR2 SYDVKM come from the germline V gene. The CDR3 has 13 amino acids. The CDR3 DNA is TGTGCCAGCAGTTTAGACAGACTCTACGAGCAGTACTTC. It yields the protein CASSLDRLYEQYF. Supplemented by reference TRBV28 and TRBJ2-7, the full variable domain reads DVKVTQSSRYLVKRTGEKVFLECVQDMDHENMFWYRQDPGLGLRLIYFSYDVKMKEKGDIPEGYSVSREKKERFSLILESASTNQTSMYLCASSLDRLYEQYFGPGTRLTVT.

The chain joins TRBV6-5 to TRBJ2-1; 8 bases line up with TRBD2. Trimming at V came to 2 bases and at J to 5 bases, leaving 2 bases not matched to a gene. CDR1 is MNHEY, CDR2 SVGAGI, per germline. The CDR3 is 14 amino acids. CDR3 sequence: CASSYPGLDNEQFF. The CDR3 coding sequence is TGTGCCAGCAGTTACCCGGGACTAGACAATGAGCAGTTCTTC.

J is TRBJ1-4 and V is TRBV5-4, with 8 bases aligning to TRBD1. This CDR3 has 14 residues. CDR1 is SGHNT and CDR2 is YYREEE in the germline V gene (reference sequence). Trimming removed 4 bases from V and 3 bases from J; junction bases left unmatched: 2. In DNA, the CDR3 is TGTGCCAGCAGCCAACAGGGGGCTAATGAAAAACTGTTTTTT. It yields the protein CASSQQGANEKLFF. The entire variable domain, with the rest obtained from reference TRBV5-4 and TRBJ1-4, is as follows: ETGVTQSPTHLIKTRGQQVTLRCSSQSGHNTVSWYQQALGQGPQFIFQYYREEENGRGNFPPRFSGLQFPNYSSELNVNALELDDSALYLCASSQQGANEKLFFGSGTQLSVL.

This clone was detected ten times or more. The chain recombines TRBV19 with TRBJ1-5; no definite D call. The CDR3 covers 15 residues. CDR1 and CDR2 from the germline V gene are LNHDA and SQIVND (reference sequence). V was shortened by 6 bases and J by 0 bases, with 12 bases between the two germline ends. This chain's CDR3 is CASRSGGSSNQPQHF. The CDR3, as DNA: TGTGCCAGTAGATCTGGAGGGTCTAGCAATCAGCCCCAGCATTTT.

The genes are TRBV11-2 and TRBJ2-1; possible D gene TRBD1, 6 bases. The CDR3 covers 17 residues. V lost 5 bases to trimming and J lost 0 bases, with 17 bases between them. In germline, CDR1 is SGHAT, CDR2 FQNNGV. CDR3 coding DNA: TGTGCCAGCAGCGGTCCGGGACACAGATTCTCCTACAATGAGCAGTTCTTC. It yields the protein CASSGPGHRFSYNEQFF.

CDR3 in DNA: TGTGCCAGCAGACGGACAGGTAGAAATCAGCCCCAGCATTTT. Protein: CASRRTGRNQPQHF. V usage is TRBV6-5 and J usage is TRBJ1-5; 7 bases are a match to TRBD1. The CDR3 has 14 residues. Germline CDR1 is MNHEY and CDR2 is SVGAGI. V lost 6 bases, J lost 4 bases, and 6 bases stayed unmatched.

As DNA, the CDR3 is TGTGCCAGCAGCTTGAAAATGGCCTCCTACGAGCAGTACTTC. It encodes CASSLKMASYEQYF. The chain links TRBV5-8 to TRBJ2-7; D remains unclear. Germline assignment: CDR1 SGHTS and CDR2 YDEGEE. The CDR3 contains 14 residues. Trimming removed 1 base at V and 0 bases at J, with 8 bases between.

This chain joins TRBV2 and TRBJ2-2; tentatively, D is TRBD2 (5 bases). Germline-derived CDR1 and CDR2 are SNHLY and FYNNEI. V gave up 9 bases and J gave up 4 bases, with 6 bases separating them. CDR3 size: 11 residues. CDR3 coding DNA: TGTGCCAGTAGCGTCACCGGGGAGCTGTTTTTT. It encodes CASSVTGELFF.

This rearrangement joins TRBV5-6 to TRBJ1-1; 8 nucleotides line up with TRBD1. V was clipped by 4 bases and J by 0 bases; unmatched bases: 5. Germline CDR1 reads SGHDT; CDR2 reads YYEEEE. This CDR3 comprises 15 residues. The CDR3 region has the DNA TGTGCCAGCAGCATCCGGGACAGGTTGAACACTGAAGCTTTCTTT. Protein: CASSIRDRLNTEAFF.

The chain carries TRBV4-2 and TRBJ2-5; D may be TRBD1 (5 bases). Trimming removed 0 bases at V and 4 bases at J, with 9 bases between. CDR1 is LGHNA and CDR2 is YNFKEQ in the germline V gene. The CDR3 contains 14 residues. The CDR3 loop is CASSQDDSLETQYF. Here the CDR3 DNA reads TGTGCCAGCAGCCAAGATGACAGTTTAGAGACCCAGTACTTC.

The V gene is TRBV11-2, the J gene TRBJ2-3; 8 positions agree with TRBD2. This CDR3 is built from 15 residues. CDR1 is SGHAT and CDR2 is FQNNGV in the germline V gene. The trim removed 5 bases at V and 6 bases at J, leaving 10 bases unmatched. CDR3 bases: TGTGCCAGCAGCCCGATAGCGGGGCTGATGGATACGCAGTATTTT. It specifies CASSPIAGLMDTQYF.

The CDR3 is CAWNPRGQGRLYTEAFF. CDR3 coding DNA: TGTGCCTGGAACCCCCGGGGACAGGGTCGTTTGTACACTGAAGCTTTCTTT. The chain is built from TRBV30 and TRBJ1-1; TRBD1 agrees at 9 bases. The length of the CDR3 is 17 residues. Germline V CDR1 and CDR2: GTSNPN, SVGIG (reference sequence). The V and J ends lost 4 bases and 3 bases, in that order; junction bases with no gene match: 15.

This chain connects TRBV6-1 to TRBJ1-5, with D perhaps matching TRBD1 (5 bases). Trimming shortened V by 1 base and J by 10 bases, and 14 bases separated the two germline ends. This CDR3 is 14 amino acids long. Germline V gene data show CDR1 as MNHNS and CDR2 as SASEGT. DNA for the CDR3: TGTGCCAGCAGTGAAGTAGACAGATCATCACCCCAGCATTTT. Translation gives CASSEVDRSSPQHF.

The genes are TRBV11-2 and TRBJ2-2, with D perhaps matching TRBD2 (5 bases). CDR1 is SGHAT, CDR2 FQNNGV, per germline. The V end lost 2 bases, the J end lost 4 bases, and 11 bases lay between the germline ends. The CDR3 totals 15 residues. As DNA, the CDR3 is TGTGCCAGCAGCTTATCACGGGGTGGCACCGGGGAGCTGTTTTTT. It is translated as CASSLSRGGTGELFF.

This chain connects TRBV6-1 to TRBJ1-5, with a weak D call TRBD1 (5 bases). The CDR3 has 15 residues. Germline lookup yields CDR1 MNHNS and CDR2 SASEGT. V was shortened by 3 bases and J by 0 bases, with 9 bases between the two germline ends. Written as DNA, the CDR3 is TGTGCCAGCAGTGAGGAGGGGAGTAGCAATCAGCCCCAGCATTTT. It yields the protein CASSEEGSSNQPQHF.

This chain joins TRBV10-2 and TRBJ1-2; D remains ambiguous. Trimming removed 0 bases at V and 6 bases at J, with 17 bases between. CDR3 length equals 16 residues. The germline gives CDR1 WSHSY, CDR2 SAAADI. The CDR3 loop reads CASSESNSGAWDGYTF. CDR3 DNA sequence: TGCGCCAGCAGTGAGTCGAATAGCGGCGCGTGGGATGGCTACACCTTC.

The rearrangement joins TRBV14 to TRBJ1-1; D is unresolved. CDR1 SGHDN and CDR2 FVKESK come from the germline V gene. Trimming left V 6 bases short and J 11 bases short, with 16 bases between. The CDR3 covers 12 residues. The DNA of the CDR3 is TGTGCCAGCAGTGGCGGAGCAGTGGAGGCTTTCTTT. The encoded protein is CASSGGAVEAFF. The complete variable domain, with remaining parts taken from reference TRBV14 and TRBJ1-1, reads EAGVTQFPSHSVIEKGQTVTLRCDPISGHDNLYWYRRVMGKEIKFLLHFVKESKQDESGMPNNRFLAERTGGTYSTLKVQPAELEDSGVYFCASSGGAVEAFFGQGTRLTVV.

This chain uses TRBV19 with TRBJ1-5, with TRBD1 identical over 8 bases. CDR1 and CDR2 (germline): LNHDA, SQIVND (reference sequence). V lost 5 bases, J lost 3 bases, and 3 bases stayed unmatched. This CDR3 region has 14 residues. The CDR3 is CASSRDRTNQPQHF. Here the CDR3 DNA reads TGTGCCAGTAGTCGGGACAGGACCAATCAGCCCCAGCATTTT.

The gene calls are TRBV5-1 and TRBJ2-7, with TRBD1 identical over 7 bases. J gave up 3 bases and V 2 bases, and 8 bases lay outside the gene matches. CDR3 length: 15 amino acids. Germline lookup yields CDR1 SGHRS and CDR2 YFSETQ. CDR3 DNA sequence: TGCGCCAGCAGCTTTGGGACAGTTGACCTCTACGAGCAGTACTTC. It encodes CASSFGTVDLYEQYF.

V is TRBV6-6 and J is TRBJ1-1; D uncertain. V lost 2 bases to trimming and J lost 0 bases, with 4 bases between them. The CDR3 spans 13 residues. Germline values: CDR1 MNHNY, CDR2 SVGAGI (reference sequence). This CDR3 reads CASSYALNTEAFF. CDR3 bases: TGTGCCAGCAGTTACGCGCTGAACACTGAAGCTTTCTTT.

V usage is TRBV7-9 and J usage is TRBJ2-3, with D perhaps matching TRBD2 (6 bases). Per germline, CDR1 SEHNR and CDR2 FQNEAQ (reference sequence). Deletions cut 1 base from V and 2 bases from J, with 13 bases between. The CDR3 contains 16 residues. The CDR3 DNA sequence: TGTGCCAGCAGCTTAGACGTGGGGGGAATCACAGATACGCAGTATTTT. Translated: CASSLDVGGITDTQYF.

This chain connects TRBV6-5 to TRBJ1-5; no reliable D call. The CDR3 runs to 13 residues. The V and J ends lost 2 bases and 5 bases respectively, with 7 bases between them. Germline CDR1 and CDR2: MNHEY and SVGAGI. The CDR3 loop reads CASSYGRYQPQHF. The CDR3 nucleotides are TGTGCCAGCAGTTACGGCAGGTATCAGCCCCAGCATTTT.

The J gene is TRBJ1-5, the V gene TRBV28, with a weak D call TRBD1 (5 bases). Germline CDR1 MDHEN, CDR2 SYDVKM. The CDR3 extends over 16 amino acids. V was cut by 6 bases and J by 6 bases, with 21 bases left in between. This CDR3 reads CASRRGGGQGSQPQHF. CDR3 nucleotide sequence: TGTGCCAGCAGGCGTGGGGGGGGTCAGGGTTCTCAGCCCCAGCATTTT.

The rearrangement uses TRBV5-1 and TRBJ2-7, with 8 bases that match TRBD1. The J segment lost 6 bases and the V segment lost 4 bases, leaving 9 bases of the junction unmatched. Germline CDR1 SGHRS, CDR2 YFSETQ. The CDR3 spans 14 residues. The CDR3 spells CASSPDRGAFEQYF. For the CDR3, the DNA is TGCGCCAGCAGCCCTGACAGGGGAGCCTTCGAGCAGTACTTC.